This TCR beta chain appears in the sequencing data of a study of cytomegalovirus exposure and HLA in healthy donors. Study in general: Of the donors genotyped, some 400 in all, 81% fell in the Caucasian-associated ancestry cluster. General observations from the study: Prior analysis indicated that the majority of TCR beta V segments exhibited productivity approximately 87% or approximately 30% of the time. Among immune exposure information, only CMV serostatus was available. Per published reports, the classifier diagnosed cytomegalovirus status with high specificity and sensitivity.

With 60 Vbeta and 13 Jbeta primers, the PCR was carried out. Data came from immunoSEQ multiplex PCR; TCRdb stores just in-frame clones and leaves some out. The sample holds fewer than 150,000 clones, roughly three quarters seen once. This clone appeared a few times. Its antigen remains unknown. Germline-derived CDR1 and CDR2 are SNHLY and FYNNEI. J was trimmed by 2 bases and V by 2 bases; bases with no gene match: 7. The CDR3 is 16 amino acids. Material for sequencing was PBMCs. V usage is TRBV2 and J usage is TRBJ2-5; TRBD1 matches 8 bases. The source of this sequence is a man aged 25-45 years in good health and CMV-seronegative. The CDR3 is CASSELVRGRQETQYF. In DNA, the CDR3 is TGTGCCAGCAGTGAATTGGTCAGGGGGCGGCAAGAGACCCAGTACTTC.